This entry features one T cell receptor (beta chain) sequence. This specimen comes from a study of blood T cell repertoires in COVID-19. Study information: COVID-19 samples, acute and convalescent, were from the United States, Italy and Spain. Nucleic acid was either cDNA or gDNA, and it came from T cells, B-cell-depleted T cells, or PBMCs.

CDR1 and CDR2 (germline): MRHNA, SNTAGT. This CDR3 has 13 amino acids. V was cut by 5 bases and J by 8 bases, with 13 bases left in between. Data came from immunoSEQ multiplex PCR; TCRdb stores just in-frame clones and leaves some out. The sample lists 200,000 to 250,000 clones; roughly 90% were seen once. This TCR came from a man between 18 and 29 years old with acute COVID-19. This chain uses TRBV6-4 with TRBJ1-5; possible D gene TRBD1, 6 bases. The source material was PBMCs or T cells enriched from blood (not recorded which). In DNA form, the CDR3 reads TGTGCCAGCAGTAGACAGGATGGGGAGCCCCAGCATTTT. It specifies CASSRQDGEPQHF.